This T cell receptor (beta chain) was observed in a study of blood T cell repertoires in COVID-19. Turning to the study itself: The analysed material was cDNA or gDNA that came from T cells, B-cell-depleted T cells, or PBMCs.

TCRdb keeps only in-frame clones here, not all; method: immunoSEQ multiplex PCR. The sample carries tens of thousands of clones, 80% to 90% recorded once. The sequencing sample was made of peripheral blood. The sequence was collected from a man older than 75 with acute or convalescent COVID-19.

DNA for the CDR3: TGCGCCAGCAGTCGGACAGGGTCGAACACTGAAGCTTTCTTT. Residues: CASSRTGSNTEAFF. The rearrangement links TRBV5-1 to TRBJ1-1; TRBD1 aligns across 8 bases. The CDR3 has 14 amino acids. The J segment lost 1 base and the V segment lost 5 bases, leaving 4 bases of the junction unmatched. CDR1 and CDR2 from the germline V gene are SGHRS and YFSETQ.